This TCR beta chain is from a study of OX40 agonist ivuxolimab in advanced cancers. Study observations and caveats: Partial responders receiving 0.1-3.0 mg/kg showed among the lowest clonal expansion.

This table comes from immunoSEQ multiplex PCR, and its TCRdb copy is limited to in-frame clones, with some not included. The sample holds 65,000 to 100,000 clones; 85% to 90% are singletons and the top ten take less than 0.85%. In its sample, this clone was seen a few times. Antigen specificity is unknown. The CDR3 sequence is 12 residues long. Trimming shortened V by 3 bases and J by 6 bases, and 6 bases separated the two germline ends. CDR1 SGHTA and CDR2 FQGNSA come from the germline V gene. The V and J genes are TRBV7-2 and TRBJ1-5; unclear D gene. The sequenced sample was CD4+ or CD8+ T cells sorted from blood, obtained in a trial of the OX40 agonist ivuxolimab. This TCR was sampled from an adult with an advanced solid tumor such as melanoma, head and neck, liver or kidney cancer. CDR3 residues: CASSFSGQPQHF. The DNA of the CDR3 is TGTGCCAGCAGCTTTTCAGGTCAGCCCCAGCATTTT.